The 9 T cell receptor beta chains below all came from one sample that was sequenced in a study of blood T cell repertoires in COVID-19. Sequenced by immunoSEQ multiplex PCR; TCRdb stores in-frame clones only, minus some. The table shows around 25,000 clones, with about 89% occurring only once. The specimen was peripheral blood. The receptor source for this set is a man aged 50 to 60 with active COVID-19.

This clone was observed once. The rearrangement links TRBV6-2 or TRBV6-3 to TRBJ2-1, with D perhaps TRBD1 (5 bases). V lost 0 bases and J 15 bases, leaving 9 bases between the germline ends. Germline CDR1 reads MNHEY; CDR2 reads SVGEGT. This CDR3 has 11 residues. CDR3 nucleotides: TGTGCCAGCAGTTACTCAGGGGTTGCGTTCTTC. Amino acid sequence: CASSYSGVAFF.

V gene TRBV6-5 combines with J gene TRBJ2-3; TRBD2 aligns across 7 bases. The CDR3 has 13 amino acids. Unmatched junction bases numbered 4, after V lost 7 bases and J lost 3 bases. The germline V gene encodes CDR1 MNHEY and CDR2 SVGAGI. CDR3 nucleotides: TGTGCCAGCACATTCGGGGGGACAGATACGCAGTATTTT. Its translation: CASTFGGTDTQYF.

This chain uses TRBV5-1 with TRBJ2-2; D is unresolved. Per the germline V gene, CDR1 is SGHRS and CDR2 is YFSETQ. The CDR3 runs 15 residues. Trimming took 2 bases from V and 0 from J, leaving 8 bases between them. This CDR3 reads CASSFPEANTGELFF. The CDR3, as DNA: TGCGCCAGCAGCTTCCCAGAGGCGAACACCGGGGAGCTGTTTTTT.

This sequence joins TRBV29-1 and TRBJ1-2; TRBD1 might be the D (6 bases). The V gene's germline CDR1 is SQVTM and CDR2 ANQGSEA. CDR3 length equals 13 residues. V was clipped by 6 bases and J by 2 bases, with 13 bases between them. The CDR3 DNA is TGCAGCGTGCAAAAGGACAGAAACTATGGCTACACCTTC. Amino acids: CSVQKDRNYGYTF.

This clone was counted only a few times. CDR3 region: CASSLLQNTEAFF. For the CDR3, the DNA is TGTGCCAGCAGCTTATTACAGAACACTGAAGCTTTCTTT. The rearrangement joins TRBV7-8 to TRBJ1-1; D remains unclear. The ends were cut back, 2 bases at V and 1 base at J, with 5 bases in the middle. The CDR3 sequence is 13 residues long. Per the germline V gene, CDR1 is SGHVS and CDR2 is FQNEAQ.

This clone has just one count. This chain uses TRBV9 with TRBJ1-5, with D unclear. Trimming stripped 3 bases from V and 9 bases from J, with 13 bases between. Germline V gives CDR1 SGDLS, CDR2 YYNGEE. CDR3 length: 13 residues. CDR3: CASSAETRGPQHF. The DNA for the CDR3 is TGTGCCAGCAGCGCCGAGACCCGGGGGCCCCAGCATTTT.

The chain has TRBV30 and TRBJ1-1; 9 bases fit TRBD1. This CDR3 is built from 12 residues. V lost 5 bases and J lost 4; bases outside the gene matches: 2. Germline V gene sequence: CDR1 GTSNPN, CDR2 SVGIG (reference sequence). DNA of the CDR3: TGTGCCTGGTCGGACAGGGGCACTGAAGCTTTCTTT. Protein: CAWSDRGTEAFF.

The rearrangement links TRBV4-3 to TRBJ2-7, with D unclear. The CDR3 has 14 amino acids. The germline V gene has CDR1 LGHNA and CDR2 YSLEER. Trimming stripped 0 bases from V and 4 bases from J, with 10 bases between. The CDR3 reads CASSQDVANYEQYF. CDR3 nucleotide sequence: TGCGCCAGCAGCCAAGATGTGGCCAATTACGAGCAGTACTTC.

The V call is TRBV27, the J call TRBJ1-2, with TRBD1 identical over 7 bases. The V segment lost 4 bases and the J segment 8 bases; nucleotides outside the gene matches: 10. This CDR3 is built from 14 residues. The germline CDR1 and CDR2 sequences are MNHEY and SMNVEV (reference sequence). CDR3 loop: CASSSGTAVSGYTF. The CDR3 nucleotides are TGTGCCAGCAGTTCCGGGACAGCCGTTTCGGGCTACACCTTC.